These 32 T cell receptor beta chains were sequenced from one sample in a study of shared clonotypes between healthy human individuals (TCRdb year 2020). Library construction relied on the immunoSEQ multiplex PCR assay. TCRdb took over this immuneACCESS table, retaining in-frame rearrangements with V and J assigned. Such tables are incomplete; in checked studies, under half of the missing clones stem from an unresolved V gene, and the remainder is unexplained. In all, the sample holds roughly 2,300,000 clones, and approximately 90% of those were seen once. The ten biggest clones cover approximately 0.4% of the sample. The sequencing sample was made of naive CD4+ T cells from PBMCs. In the paper's terms, the cell subset or site label means: CD45RA+ positively selected. The receptors were sampled from a man aged 18 to 35 in good health. Some clones in this sample may be carry-over from other donors' samples.

This rearrangement joins TRBV5-4 to TRBJ2-2; D might be TRBD2 (6 bases). V was clipped by 2 bases and J by 6 bases, with 14 bases between them. CDR1 SGHNT and CDR2 YYREEE come from the germline V gene (reference sequence). The CDR3 consists of 15 residues. The CDR3 loop reads CASSLPGSSAGELFF. The CDR3 DNA reads TGTGCCAGCAGCTTACCCGGGAGTTCGGCCGGGGAGCTGTTTTTT.

The chain has TRBV6-1 and TRBJ1-4; D is perhaps TRBD1 (5 bases). The germline V and J ends were trimmed by 3 bases and 5 bases, with 16 bases remaining between them. Germline values: CDR1 MNHNS, CDR2 SASEGT. This CDR3 is built from 16 residues. In DNA, the CDR3 is TGTGCCAGCAGTGACGGGACCCTAAGCCTCAATGAAAAACTGTTTTTT. Translation gives CASSDGTLSLNEKLFF.

The chain joins TRBV5-1 to TRBJ1-2; TRBD1 matches at 11 bases. Looked up from germline, CDR1 is SGHRS and CDR2 is YFSETQ. V lost 3 bases and J lost 6; bases outside the gene matches: 4. The CDR3 runs to 14 residues. The CDR3 sequence is CASSSGQGVNGYTF. The CDR3 DNA follows: TGCGCCAGCAGCTCGGGACAGGGGGTGAATGGCTACACCTTC.

This clone was detected only once. The genes are TRBV7-2 and TRBJ2-7; D gene unclear. The length of the CDR3 is 12 residues. Trimming took 3 bases from V and 4 from J, leaving 7 bases between them. Germline CDR1 SGHTA, CDR2 FQGNSA. The CDR3 coding sequence is TGTGCCAGCAGCTTCGACCAGTACGAGCAGTACTTC. It translates to CASSFDQYEQYF.

The chain is built from TRBV27 and TRBJ1-5; 8 positions agree with TRBD1. V was clipped by 5 bases and J by 6 bases; unmatched bases: 6. There are 14 residues in the CDR3. Germline V gene sequence: CDR1 MNHEY, CDR2 SMNVEV (reference sequence). The CDR3 DNA reads TGTGCCAGCAGTCCCCCAGACAGGGGTCAGCCCCAGCATTTT. It yields the protein CASSPPDRGQPQHF.

The chain carries TRBV30 and TRBJ1-6; 9 bases agree with TRBD1. The CDR3 length is 12 residues. The V gene's germline CDR1 is GTSNPN and CDR2 SVGIG (reference sequence). Trimming removed 8 bases from V and 6 bases from J; junction bases left unmatched: 2. CDR3 sequence (DNA): TGTGCCGGGGACAGGGCTAATTCACCCCTCCACTTT. This translates into CAGDRANSPLHF.

This chain uses TRBV5-4 with TRBJ2-1; TRBD1 agrees at 10 bases. The CDR3 covers 16 residues. CDR1 and CDR2 (germline): SGHNT, YYREEE (reference sequence). J lost 4 bases, V lost 2 bases, and 6 bases had no gene match. The CDR3 nucleotides read TGTGCCAGCAGCTTAGTGGGGACAGGGGTATACAATGAGCAGTTCTTC. Translating gives CASSLVGTGVYNEQFF.

This CDR3 reads CASSLFLGRDGGTEAFF. The CDR3 region has the DNA TGTGCCAGCAGTTTATTTTTGGGCCGGGACGGAGGCACTGAAGCTTTCTTT. V and J are TRBV28 and TRBJ1-1, with a weak D call TRBD1 (5 bases). Germline V gene data show CDR1 as MDHEN and CDR2 as SYDVKM. Trimming pared 1 base from V and 4 bases from J, leaving 19 bases between. This CDR3 contains 17 residues.

The chain has TRBV5-6 and TRBJ2-7; the D gene is possibly TRBD1 (5 bases). Deletions cut 2 bases from V and 5 bases from J, with 11 bases between. The CDR3 is 13 amino acids. Germline values: CDR1 SGHDT, CDR2 YYEEEE. CDR3 nucleotides: TGTGCCAGCAGCTTACCCCCAGGGAACGAGCAGTACTTC. This translates into CASSLPPGNEQYF.

The genes are TRBV27 and TRBJ2-1; TRBD1 or TRBD2 may be the D gene (7 bases each). Trimming stripped 5 bases from V and 3 bases from J, with 17 bases between. Germline CDR1 MNHEY, CDR2 SMNVEV (reference sequence). The CDR3 covers 16 residues. In nucleotides, the CDR3 is TGTGCCAGCAGTCCCCTTCAGGGGGGGGACTACAATGAGCAGTTCTTC. Protein sequence: CASSPLQGGDYNEQFF.

The chain combines TRBV5-1 with TRBJ2-7; 13 bases are a match to TRBD2. Germline V gene lookup returns CDR1 SGHRS and CDR2 YFSETQ. With 3 bases clipped from V and 6 bases from J, the junction kept 9 bases outside the gene matches. The CDR3 length is 16 residues. CDR3 sequence (DNA): TGCGCCAGCAGCTCACTTACCGGGACTAGCGGGGCCGAGCAGTACTTC. Protein sequence: CASSSLTGTSGAEQYF.

The V call is TRBV28, the J call TRBJ1-1, with a tentative D call TRBD1 (6 bases). The CDR3 is 21 residues long. Germline V gene lookup returns CDR1 MDHEN and CDR2 SYDVKM. V lost 5 bases and J 3 bases, leaving 34 bases between the germline ends. The CDR3 coding sequence is TGTGCCAGCAGTGCGGGGGCCAGTTGGGGTCCACGGAGGGAGATGGACACTGAAGCTTTCTTT. It codes for CASSAGASWGPRREMDTEAFF.

A note on this clone: Other DNA sequences of this sample code for an identical CDR3. This chain links TRBV7-3 with TRBJ1-2; D unresolved. Trimming took 2 bases from V and 0 from J, leaving 4 bases between them. CDR1 SGHTA and CDR2 FQGTGA come from the germline V gene. CDR3 size: 13 residues. CDR3 in amino acids: CASSLSANYGYTF. For the CDR3, the DNA is TGTGCCAGCAGCTTATCAGCTAACTATGGCTACACCTTC.

V and J are TRBV5-1 and TRBJ1-2; TRBD1 aligns across 9 bases. V lost 0 bases and J lost 10; bases outside the gene matches: 4. This CDR3 has 13 amino acids. The germline V gene encodes CDR1 SGHRS and CDR2 YFSETQ. CDR3 region: CASSLVGQGLYTF. The CDR3, as DNA: TGCGCCAGCAGCTTGGTGGGACAGGGCCTCTACACCTTC.

The chain couples TRBV7-6 to TRBJ2-1; 8 bases align to TRBD2. V lost 3 bases, J lost 9 bases, and 7 bases stayed unmatched. Germline CDR1 is SGHVS and CDR2 is FNYEAQ. The CDR3 sequence is 14 residues long. CDR3 in amino acids: CASSFTSGQGEQFF. CDR3 nucleotide sequence: TGTGCCAGCAGCTTCACTAGCGGACAAGGTGAGCAGTTCTTC.

The CDR3: CASSQASSGTQTQYF. DNA for the CDR3: TGTGCCAGCAGTCAAGCTTCTAGCGGGACTCAGACCCAGTACTTC. The V and J genes are TRBV5-4 and TRBJ2-5; 9 nucleotides align to TRBD2. J was trimmed by 6 bases and V by 5 bases; bases with no gene match: 11. The CDR3 has 15 residues. The germline CDR1 and CDR2 sequences are SGHNT and YYREEE (reference sequence).

The gene calls are TRBV11-2 and TRBJ2-7; D is ambiguous. This CDR3 spans 15 amino acids. Trimming pared 5 bases from V and 2 bases from J, leaving 16 bases between. Per the germline V gene, CDR1 is SGHAT and CDR2 is FQNNGV. CDR3 DNA sequence: TGTGCCAGCAGCGAAACGGACGGAGCCACCTACGAGCAGTACTTC. This gives the protein CASSETDGATYEQYF.

The rearrangement joins TRBV6-5 to TRBJ2-5, with D possibly being TRBD1 (6 bases). The end of the DNA fits TRBJ2-7 better, so the J call may be wrong. There are 12 residues in the CDR3. Germline V gene data show CDR1 as MNHEY and CDR2 as SVGAGI. This CDR3 reads CASSEGGYEQYF. The DNA of the CDR3 is TGTGCCAGCAGTGAAGGGGGTTACGAGCAGTACTTC.

The chain joins TRBV5-1 to TRBJ2-7, with 11 positions matching TRBD1. J gave up 5 bases and V 0 bases, and 4 bases lay outside the gene matches. Germline-derived CDR1 and CDR2 are SGHRS and YFSETQ. The CDR3 loop spans 15 amino acids. The CDR3 loop reads CASSLAGQGVHEQYF. CDR3 DNA sequence: TGCGCCAGCAGCTTGGCGGGACAGGGGGTCCACGAGCAGTACTTC.

This clone was observed once. The chain carries TRBV25-1 and TRBJ2-1, with 14 bases identical to TRBD2. J was trimmed by 0 bases and V by 4 bases; bases with no gene match: 5. This CDR3 is 18 amino acids long. Germline loops: CDR1 MGHDK, CDR2 SYGVNS. The CDR3 reads CASSAPGLAGVSYNEQFF. CDR3 DNA sequence: TGTGCCAGCAGTGCCCCGGGACTAGCGGGAGTCTCCTACAATGAGCAGTTCTTC.

This sequence joins TRBV7-3 and TRBJ2-1; D unclear. Germline V lookup: CDR1 SGHTA, CDR2 FQGTGA. This CDR3 region has 14 residues. Between the trimmed V and J ends, which lost 4 bases and 1 base, there was a span of 8 bases. For the CDR3, the DNA is TGTGCCAGCAGCTACCTGGGGTCCTACAATGAGCAGTTCTTC. Its protein product is CASSYLGSYNEQFF.

This chain uses TRBV10-3 with TRBJ2-1; the D is unclear. The CDR3 length is 13 residues. Germline assignment: CDR1 ENHRY and CDR2 SYGVKD. V was pared by 4 bases and J by 5 bases, with 9 bases between. CDR3 protein: CAISGALHNEQFF. DNA of the CDR3: TGTGCCATCAGTGGGGCCCTGCACAATGAGCAGTTCTTC.

This chain uses TRBV28 with TRBJ2-5, with D possibly being TRBD2 (6 bases). CDR3 length: 14 residues. With 1 base removed from V and 5 bases from J, the gap between germline ends came to 11 bases. Germline values: CDR1 MDHEN, CDR2 SYDVKM. The CDR3 loop reads CASSLYGRPETQYF. The CDR3 nucleotides read TGTGCCAGCAGTTTATACGGGAGACCGGAGACCCAGTACTTC.

V and J are TRBV7-9 and TRBJ2-3; 11 bases fit TRBD2. The CDR3 sequence is 16 residues long. Germline CDR1 is SEHNR and CDR2 is FQNEAQ (reference sequence). The J segment lost 5 bases and the V segment lost 6 bases, leaving 10 bases of the junction unmatched. This CDR3 reads CASRSLAGGPGDTQYF. CDR3 in DNA: TGTGCCAGCAGGTCTTTAGCGGGAGGGCCCGGAGATACGCAGTATTTT.

This clone was observed a handful of times. The V call is TRBV29-1, the J call TRBJ1-5; TRBD1 matches at 11 bases. Germline loops: CDR1 SQVTM, CDR2 ANQGSEA. The V and J ends lost 7 bases and 5 bases, in that order; junction bases with no gene match: 4. CDR3 length: 13 residues. CDR3 sequence: CSGWGQGDQPQHF. For the CDR3, the DNA is TGCAGCGGGTGGGGACAGGGGGATCAGCCCCAGCATTTT. Supplemented by reference TRBV29-1 and TRBJ1-5, the full variable domain reads SAVISQKPSRDICQRGTSLTIQCQVDSQVTMMFWYRQQPGQSLTLIATANQGSEATYESGFVIDKFPISRPNLTFSTLTVSNMSPEDSSIYLCSGWGQGDQPQHFGDGTRLSIL.

A single count supports this clone. The V and J genes are TRBV29-1 and TRBJ1-2, with D maybe TRBD1 (5 bases). CDR3 length: 15 residues. Trimming pared 1 base from V and 4 bases from J, leaving 16 bases between. Germline CDR1 and CDR2: SQVTM and ANQGSEA. Here the CDR3 reads CSVEGRQGRSYGYTF. The CDR3, as DNA: TGCAGCGTTGAAGGCCGGCAGGGCAGAAGCTATGGCTACACCTTC.

This clone turned up a few times. This chain links TRBV7-2 with TRBJ2-2, with D unresolved. Trimming cost V 2 bases and J 1 base, with 5 bases left between them. This CDR3 spans 14 amino acids. Germline CDR1 and CDR2: SGHTA and FQGNSA. The CDR3 reads CASSLLWNTGELFF. The CDR3 nucleotides are TGTGCCAGCAGCTTACTCTGGAACACCGGGGAGCTGTTTTTT.

This rearrangement joins TRBV7-9 to TRBJ1-5, with D maybe TRBD1 (5 bases). Trimming cost V 2 bases and J 9 bases, with 17 bases left between them. The germline CDR1 and CDR2 sequences are SEHNR and FQNEAQ (reference sequence). The CDR3 consists of 15 residues. Written as DNA, the CDR3 is TGTGCCAGCAGCTTATGGGCCGGGGCCAGCGGGCCCCAGCATTTT. It translates to CASSLWAGASGPQHF.

The V and J genes are TRBV28 and TRBJ2-1, with TRBD2 matching over 9 bases. The CDR3 runs to 14 residues. V trimming: 2 bases; J trimming: 9 bases; junction bases outside the gene matches: 5. Germline V gene data show CDR1 as MDHEN and CDR2 as SYDVKM. CDR3 loop: CASSLIQREAEQFF. CDR3 nucleotide sequence: TGTGCCAGCAGTTTAATCCAGCGGGAGGCTGAGCAGTTCTTC.

In nucleotides, the CDR3 is TGCGCCAGCAGCACCGGGACTAGCGGGAGGGCCTTTCGGGAGACCCAGTACTTC. Translated, it gives CASSTGTSGRAFRETQYF. The gene calls are TRBV5-1 and TRBJ2-5, with TRBD2 matching 16 bases. The CDR3 spans 18 residues. The V gene end was trimmed by 4 bases and the J gene end by 5 bases; junction bases not matched to a gene: 11. Germline assignment: CDR1 SGHRS and CDR2 YFSETQ.

This clone was seen a few times. The chain joins TRBV18 to TRBJ1-1; 7 bases are a match to TRBD1. CDR3 length: 14 residues. Germline V gene lookup returns CDR1 KGHSH and CDR2 LQKENI. J lost 10 bases, V lost 0 bases, and 8 bases had no gene match. Here the CDR3 DNA reads TGTGCCAGCTCACCACCGGCAGGGGGAACAAGAGCTTTCTTT. It specifies CASSPPAGGTRAFF.

J is TRBJ2-2 and V is TRBV11-3; D is unresolved. Trimming cost V 5 bases and J 8 bases, with 9 bases left between them. Looked up from germline, CDR1 is SGHNT and CDR2 is YENEEA. The CDR3 runs to 12 residues. The CDR3 is CASSATAGELFF. The CDR3 nucleotides are TGTGCCAGCAGCGCCACGGCGGGGGAGCTGTTTTTT.